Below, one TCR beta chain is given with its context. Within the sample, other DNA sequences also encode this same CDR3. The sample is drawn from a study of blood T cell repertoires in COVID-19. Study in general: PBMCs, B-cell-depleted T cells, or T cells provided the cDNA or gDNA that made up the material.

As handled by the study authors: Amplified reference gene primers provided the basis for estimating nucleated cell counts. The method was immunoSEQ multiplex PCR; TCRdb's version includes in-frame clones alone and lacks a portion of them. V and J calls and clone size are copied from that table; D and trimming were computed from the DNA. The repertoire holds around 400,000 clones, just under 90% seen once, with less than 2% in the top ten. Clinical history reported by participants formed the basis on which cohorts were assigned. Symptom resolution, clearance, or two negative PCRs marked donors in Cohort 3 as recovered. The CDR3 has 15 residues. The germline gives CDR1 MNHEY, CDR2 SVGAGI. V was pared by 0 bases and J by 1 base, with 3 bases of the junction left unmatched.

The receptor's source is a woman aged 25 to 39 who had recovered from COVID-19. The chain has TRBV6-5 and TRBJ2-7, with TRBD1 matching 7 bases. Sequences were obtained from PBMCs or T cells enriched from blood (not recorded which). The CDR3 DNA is TGTGCCAGCAGTTACTCTCGGGACAGATCCTACGAGCAGTACTTC. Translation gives CASSYSRDRSYEQYF.